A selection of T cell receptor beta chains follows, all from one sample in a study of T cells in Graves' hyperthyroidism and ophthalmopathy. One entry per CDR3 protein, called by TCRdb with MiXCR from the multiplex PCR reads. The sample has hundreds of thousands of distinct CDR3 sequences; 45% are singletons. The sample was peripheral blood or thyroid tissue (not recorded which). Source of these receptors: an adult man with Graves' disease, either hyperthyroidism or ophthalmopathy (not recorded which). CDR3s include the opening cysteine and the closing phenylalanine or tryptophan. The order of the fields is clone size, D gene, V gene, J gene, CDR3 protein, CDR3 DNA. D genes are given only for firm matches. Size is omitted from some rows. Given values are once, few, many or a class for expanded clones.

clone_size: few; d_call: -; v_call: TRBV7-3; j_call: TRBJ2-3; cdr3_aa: CASSLGGFTDTQYF; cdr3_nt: TGTGCCAGCAGCTTAGGGGGCTTCACAGATACGCAGTATTTT
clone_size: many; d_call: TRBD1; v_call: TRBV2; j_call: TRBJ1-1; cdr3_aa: CASSKGQGIWGEAFF; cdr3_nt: TGTGCCAGCAGTAAGGGACAGGGAATTTGGGGTGAAGCTTTCTTT
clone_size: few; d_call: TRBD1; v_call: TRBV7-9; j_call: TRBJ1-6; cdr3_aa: CASSFLDRGWNSPLHF; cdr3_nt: TGTGCCAGCAGCTTCCTCGACAGGGGATGGAATTCACCCCTCCACTTT
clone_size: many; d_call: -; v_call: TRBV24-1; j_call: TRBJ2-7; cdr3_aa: CATSDPSRAGEQYF; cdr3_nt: TGTGCCACCAGTGACCCCTCCAGGGCGGGCGAGCAGTACTTC
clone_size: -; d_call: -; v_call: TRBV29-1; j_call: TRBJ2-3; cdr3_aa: CSGGRGGTDTQYF; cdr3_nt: TGCAGCGGAGGCCGAGGAGGGACAGATACGCAGTATTTT
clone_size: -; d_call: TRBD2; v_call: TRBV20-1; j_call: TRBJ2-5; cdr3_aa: CSAIPAGGGETQYF; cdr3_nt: TGCAGTGCTATCCCCGCGGGGGGCGGAGAGACCCAGTACTTC
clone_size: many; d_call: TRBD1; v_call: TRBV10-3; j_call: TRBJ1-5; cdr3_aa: CAISESTGGNQPQHF; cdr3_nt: TGTGCCATCAGTGAGTCGACAGGGGGCAATCAGCCCCAGCATTTT
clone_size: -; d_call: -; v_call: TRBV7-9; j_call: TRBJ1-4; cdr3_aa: CASSPPTGSTNEKLFF; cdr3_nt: TGTGCCAGCAGCCCCCCGACAGGTAGCACTAATGAAAAACTGTTTTTT
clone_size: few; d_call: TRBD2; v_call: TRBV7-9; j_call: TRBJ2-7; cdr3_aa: CASSPTPSGGPYEQYF; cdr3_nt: TGCGCCAGCAGCCCTACACCCAGCGGGGGGCCCTACGAGCAGTACTTC
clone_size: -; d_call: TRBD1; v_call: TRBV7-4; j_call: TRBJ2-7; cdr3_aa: CASSSTGKREQYF; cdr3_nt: TGTGCCAGCAGCTCGACAGGGAAACGGGAGCAGTACTTC
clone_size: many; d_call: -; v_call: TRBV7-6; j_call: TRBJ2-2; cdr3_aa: CASSLGGRINTGELFF; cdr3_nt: TGTGCCAGCAGCTTAGGGGGCAGGATTAACACCGGGGAGCTGTTTTTT
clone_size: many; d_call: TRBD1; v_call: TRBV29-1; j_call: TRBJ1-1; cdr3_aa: CSVGDRDSEAFF; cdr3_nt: TGCAGCGTTGGGGACAGGGACTCTGAAGCTTTCTTT
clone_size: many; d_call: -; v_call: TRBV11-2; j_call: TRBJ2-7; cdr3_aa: CASGQSYEQYF; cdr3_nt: TGTGCCAGTGGTCAGAGCTACGAGCAGTACTTC
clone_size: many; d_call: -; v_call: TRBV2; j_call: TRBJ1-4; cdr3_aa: CASNSAEKLFF; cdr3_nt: TGTGCCAGCAATTCAGCCGAAAAACTGTTTTTT
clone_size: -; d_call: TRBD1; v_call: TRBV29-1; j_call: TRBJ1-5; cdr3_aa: CSQGTGVDQPQHF; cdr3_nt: TGCAGCCAGGGGACAGGGGTGGACCAGCCCCAGCATTTT
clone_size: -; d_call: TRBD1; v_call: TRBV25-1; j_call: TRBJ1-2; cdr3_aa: CASRDRGQGGYTF; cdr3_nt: TGTGCCAGCAGAGACAGGGGGCAGGGTGGCTACACCTTC
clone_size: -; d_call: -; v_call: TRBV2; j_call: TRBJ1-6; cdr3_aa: CASKWGEDSPLHF; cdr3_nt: TGTGCCAGCAAGTGGGGGGAGGATTCACCCCTCCACTTT
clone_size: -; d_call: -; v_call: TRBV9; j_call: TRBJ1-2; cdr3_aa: CASSPTPGINYGYTF; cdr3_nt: TGTGCCAGCAGTCCGACCCCAGGAATTAACTATGGCTACACCTTC
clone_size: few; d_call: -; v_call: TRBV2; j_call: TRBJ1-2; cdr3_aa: CASSEEEGGYGYTF; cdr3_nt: TGTGCCAGCAGTGAAGAGGAAGGGGGCTATGGCTACACCTTC
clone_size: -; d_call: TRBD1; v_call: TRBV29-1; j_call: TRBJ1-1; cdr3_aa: CSVGAGGYGTEAFF; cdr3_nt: TGCAGCGTTGGGGCAGGGGGGTACGGCACTGAAGCTTTCTTT
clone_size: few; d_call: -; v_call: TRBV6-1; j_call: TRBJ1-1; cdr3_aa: CASSNVRAANEAFF; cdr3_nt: TGTGCCAGCAGTAATGTCCGGGCCGCGAATGAAGCTTTCTTT
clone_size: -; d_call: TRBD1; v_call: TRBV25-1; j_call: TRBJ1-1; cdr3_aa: CASSYGDREETEAFF; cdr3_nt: TGTGCCAGCAGTTACGGGGACAGGGAAGAGACTGAGGCTTTCTTT
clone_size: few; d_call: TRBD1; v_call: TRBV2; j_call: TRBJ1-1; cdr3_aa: CASKGTETTEAFF; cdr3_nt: TGTGCCAGCAAGGGGACAGAGACTACTGAAGCTTTCTTT
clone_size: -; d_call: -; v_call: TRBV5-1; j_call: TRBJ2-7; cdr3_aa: CASSMNTGSSYEQYF; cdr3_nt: TGCGCCAGCAGTATGAACACGGGATCCTCCTACGAGCAGTACTTC
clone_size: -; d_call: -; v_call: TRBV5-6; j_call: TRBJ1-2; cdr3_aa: CASSLIPTPELGGYTF; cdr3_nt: TGTGCCAGCAGCTTAATCCCCACGCCGGAACTGGGTGGCTACACCTTC
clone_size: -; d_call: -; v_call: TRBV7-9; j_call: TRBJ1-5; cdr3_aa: CASSLEPRLNQPQHF; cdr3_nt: TGTGCCAGCAGCTTGGAGCCCAGGCTCAATCAGCCCCAGCATTTT
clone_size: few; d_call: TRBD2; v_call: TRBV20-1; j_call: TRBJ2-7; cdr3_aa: CSARDSFSAGAYEQYF; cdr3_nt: TGCAGTGCTAGAGATTCATTTAGTGCGGGAGCATACGAGCAGTACTTC
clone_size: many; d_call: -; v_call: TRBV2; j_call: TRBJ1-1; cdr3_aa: CASSEIELNTEAFF; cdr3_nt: TGTGCCAGCAGTGAAATTGAGTTAAACACTGAAGCTTTCTTT
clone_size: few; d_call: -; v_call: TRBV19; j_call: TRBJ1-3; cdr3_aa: CASASEGSGNTIYF; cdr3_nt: TGTGCCAGCGCGTCAGAGGGCTCTGGAAACACCATATATTTT
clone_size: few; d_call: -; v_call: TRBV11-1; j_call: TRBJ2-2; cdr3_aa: CASSSTIFIGGTNTGELFF; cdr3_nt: TGTGCCAGCAGCTCGACAATCTTCATCGGGGGAACAAACACCGGGGAGCTGTTTTTT
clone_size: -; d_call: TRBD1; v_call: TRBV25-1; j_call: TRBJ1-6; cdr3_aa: CASSGGQGWYNSPLHF; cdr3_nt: TGTGCCAGCAGTGGAGGACAGGGGTGGTACAATTCACCCCTCCACTTT
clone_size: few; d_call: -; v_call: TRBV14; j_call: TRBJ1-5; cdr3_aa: CASSRDAGQPQHF; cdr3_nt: TGTGCCAGCAGCCGGGACGCAGGGCAGCCCCAGCATTTT
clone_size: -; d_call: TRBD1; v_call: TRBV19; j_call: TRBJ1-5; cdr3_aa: CASSFRSTGDQPQHF; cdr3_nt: TGTGCCAGTAGTTTCCGCTCGACAGGGGATCAGCCCCAGCATTTT
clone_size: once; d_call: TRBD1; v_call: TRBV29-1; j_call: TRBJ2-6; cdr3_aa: CSVALVQGSSGANVLTF; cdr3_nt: TGCAGCGTTGCTCTCGTACAGGGGAGCTCTGGGGCCAACGTCCTGACTTTC
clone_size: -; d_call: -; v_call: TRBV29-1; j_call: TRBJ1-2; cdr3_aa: CSVETATGYGHTF; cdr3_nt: TGCAGCGTAGAGACAGCGACGGGCTATGGCCACACCTTC
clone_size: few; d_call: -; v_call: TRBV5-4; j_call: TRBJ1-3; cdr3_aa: CASSLVGQGTGNTIYF; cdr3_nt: TGTGCCAGCAGCTTGGTGGGGCAGGGCACTGGAAACACCATATATTTT
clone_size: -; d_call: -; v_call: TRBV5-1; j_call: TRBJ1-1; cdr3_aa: CASTSGGVNTEAFF; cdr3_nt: TGCGCCAGCACCTCGGGAGGGGTGAACACTGAAGCTTTCTTT
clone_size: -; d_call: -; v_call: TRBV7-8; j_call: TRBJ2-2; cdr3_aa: CASSPAEIGELFF; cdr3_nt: TGTGCCAGCAGCCCAGCGGAGATCGGGGAGCTGTTTTTT
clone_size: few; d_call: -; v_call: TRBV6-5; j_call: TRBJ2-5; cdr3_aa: CASSYTRQETQYF; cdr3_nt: TGTGCCAGCAGTTACACCAGGCAAGAGACCCAGTACTTC
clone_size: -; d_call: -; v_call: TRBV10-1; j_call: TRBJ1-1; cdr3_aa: CASSMDTGMTEAFF; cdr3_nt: TGCGCCAGCAGCATGGACACAGGAATGACTGAAGCTTTCTTT
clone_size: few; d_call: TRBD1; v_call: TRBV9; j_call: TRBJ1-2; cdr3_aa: CASSATHHRGANYGYTF; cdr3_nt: TGTGCCAGCAGCGCGACCCACCACAGGGGGGCTAACTATGGCTACACCTTC
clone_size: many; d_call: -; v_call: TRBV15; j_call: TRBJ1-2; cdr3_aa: CATSTETERYGYTF; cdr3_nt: TGTGCCACCAGCACCGAGACAGAGAGATATGGCTACACCTTC
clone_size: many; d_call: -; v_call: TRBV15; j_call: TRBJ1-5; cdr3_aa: CATSKRGDSNQPQHF; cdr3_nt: TGTGCCACCAGCAAAAGGGGGGATAGCAATCAGCCCCAGCATTTT
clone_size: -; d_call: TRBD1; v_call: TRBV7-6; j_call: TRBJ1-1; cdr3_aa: CASSDRRDRLNTEAFF; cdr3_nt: TGTGCCAGCAGCGATCGCCGGGACAGGCTAAACACTGAAGCTTTCTTT
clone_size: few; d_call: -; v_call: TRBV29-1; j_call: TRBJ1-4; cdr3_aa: CSGRSGADNEKLFF; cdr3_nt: TGCAGCGGCAGATCAGGGGCGGATAATGAAAAACTGTTTTTT
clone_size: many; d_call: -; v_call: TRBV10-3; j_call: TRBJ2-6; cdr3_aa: CATSKGSSSSGANVLTF; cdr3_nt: TGTGCCACCAGTAAGGGCAGCTCGAGCTCTGGGGCCAACGTCCTGACTTTC
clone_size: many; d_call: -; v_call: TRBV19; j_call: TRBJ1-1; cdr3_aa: CASSIRVDTEAFF; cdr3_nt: TGTGCCAGTAGTATACGGGTAGACACTGAAGCTTTCTTT
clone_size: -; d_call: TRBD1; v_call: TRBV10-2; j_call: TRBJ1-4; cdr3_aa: CASTRQGAGEKLFF; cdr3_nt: TGCGCCAGCACCCGACAGGGGGCAGGTGAAAAACTGTTTTTT
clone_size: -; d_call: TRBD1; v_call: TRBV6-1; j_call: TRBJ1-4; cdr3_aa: CASSGGQGKLFF; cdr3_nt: TGTGCCAGCAGTGGAGGACAGGGAAAACTGTTTTTT
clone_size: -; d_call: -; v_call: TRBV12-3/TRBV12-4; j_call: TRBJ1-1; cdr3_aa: CASSLRTATEAFF; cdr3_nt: TGTGCCAGCAGTCTCCGGACAGCCACTGAAGCTTTCTTT
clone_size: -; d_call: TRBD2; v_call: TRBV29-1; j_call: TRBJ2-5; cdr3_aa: CSGGLGETQYF; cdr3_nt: TGCAGCGGAGGACTAGGGGAGACCCAGTACTTC
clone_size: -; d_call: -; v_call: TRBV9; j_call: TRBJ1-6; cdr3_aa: CASRTGVGDSPLHF; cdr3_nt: TGTGCCAGCAGGACGGGAGTGGGGGATTCACCCCTCCACTTT